What follows is one T cell receptor (beta chain) and its context. The antigen remains undetermined. These data belong to a study of early stage breast cancer tumors. Study background: Roughly 8 ER+/PR+/HER2- tumors were invasive ductal; a few were invasive lobular. General study results and limits: Tumors had 2 to 3-fold higher T cell density than normal breast.

J was trimmed by 5 bases and V by 2 bases; bases with no gene match: 15. Germline V gene data show CDR1 as MNHNS and CDR2 as SASEGT. The length of the CDR3 is 18 residues. Blood replicates held 0.5 ug DNA, tumor or normal breast roughly 1.5 ug, two each. Profiling relied on immunoSEQ multiplex PCR, and the TCRdb table lists in-frame clones only, not all of them. The data hold tens of thousands of clones, with approximately 85% observed a single time. The sequence came from a person aged 45-65 years with breast cancer. The chain links TRBV6-1 to TRBJ2-7, with TRBD2 matching 10 bases. Sequencing input: blood. CDR3 in amino acids: CASSELLWERGGWNEQYF. The CDR3 nucleotides are TGTGCCAGCAGTGAATTGCTGTGGGAGCGGGGGGGCTGGAACGAGCAGTACTTC.